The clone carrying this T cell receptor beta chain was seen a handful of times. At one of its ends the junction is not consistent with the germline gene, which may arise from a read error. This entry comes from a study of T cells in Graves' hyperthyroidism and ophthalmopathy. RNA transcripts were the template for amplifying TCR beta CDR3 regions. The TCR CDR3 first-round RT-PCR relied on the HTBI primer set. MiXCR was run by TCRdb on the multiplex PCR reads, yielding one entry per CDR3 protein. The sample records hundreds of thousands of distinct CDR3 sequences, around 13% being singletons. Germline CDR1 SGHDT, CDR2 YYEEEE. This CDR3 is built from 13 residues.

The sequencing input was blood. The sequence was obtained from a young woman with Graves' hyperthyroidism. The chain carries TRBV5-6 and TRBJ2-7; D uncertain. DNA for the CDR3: TGTGCCAGCAGCTTGGGAGGCCCCTACGAGCAGCACTTC. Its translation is CASSLGGPYEQHF.